This T cell receptor (beta chain) originates from a study of OX40 agonist ivuxolimab in advanced cancers. About the study as a whole: The costimulatory receptor OX40 (CD134) was targeted by ivuxolimab, a fully human IgG2 agonistic monoclonal antibody. Intravenous ivuxolimab was administered to patients every 2 weeks at six dose levels: 0.01, 0.1, 0.3, 1.5, 3 and 10 mg/kg. Of the approximately 54 patients in dose escalation, 19 had hepatocellular carcinoma, about 15 had melanoma, 9 had renal cell carcinoma and 9 had head and neck cancer. A male proportion of 70% to 90% and a mean age of approximately 60 years, ranging from 23 to 79, were recorded for the dose-escalation cohort. Patients were allowed to have had prior anti-PD-1, anti-PD-L1 or anti-CTLA-4 therapy, and approximately 41% of the dose-escalation patients had previously received checkpoint inhibitors. Partial responses occurred in three dose-escalation patients: two with cutaneous melanoma and one with hepatocellular carcinoma. The purpose of peripheral TCRbeta sequencing was to test whether ivuxolimab changed TCR sequence diversity and led to clonal T-cell expansion. The paper describes the monotherapy dose-escalation part (N ≈ 51 patients) of the phase I trial of ivuxolimab.

Study-wide findings and limitations: After ivuxolimab, more expanded clones were found on average in CD8+ T cells than in CD4+ T cells. Low levels of normalized T-cell clonal expansion were also seen in some patients who did not respond. Clonal expansion of both CD4+ and CD8+ blood T cells was observed from baseline to week 6 at doses 0.1 to 3.0 mg/kg. Antigen specificity was not determined for the clonally expanded peripheral T cells. In partial responders in the 0.1-3.0 mg/kg groups, normalized peripheral clonal expansion was found to be among the lowest, especially among CD8+ T cells.

To note about this clone: Its cognate antigen has yet to be identified. No quality values exist for individual bases; no much larger clone is one base distant.

Patients with a history of autoimmune disease or receiving systemic immunosuppression were excluded from the trial. Peripheral blood for TCR sequencing was collected from all dose cohorts at baseline, on cycle 4 day 1, and on cycle 7 day 1. The samples were drawn from a first-in-human, open-label, multicenter phase I dose-escalation trial of ivuxolimab. Adults with locally advanced or metastatic melanoma, renal cell, hepatocellular, or head and neck squamous cell carcinoma were enrolled in the trial. Before TCR sequencing, CD4+ and CD8+ T cells were separately sorted from peripheral blood. From the germline V gene, CDR1 is LGHNA and CDR2 is YSLEER. From its cysteine to its phenylalanine, the CDR3 spans 15 amino acids. Here the CDR3 DNA is all that survives: 45 bases in frame from base 1. Ends trimmed: V by 0 bases, J by 8 bases; bases unmatched to a gene: 6. For sequencing of the TCRbeta CDR3 region, genomic DNA was extracted from the sorted cells. The immunoSEQ Assay was used for sequencing of TCRbeta CDR3 regions. TCRdb retrieved this table from immuneACCESS and kept in-frame rearrangements only. Not all clones are present; in checked studies, unresolved V genes account for under half, and no reason is known for the remainder. This sample lists some 45,000 clones; roughly 86% were detected once. Of the sample, approximately 13% is held by the ten largest clones.

This TCR was sampled from an adult with an advanced solid tumor such as melanoma, head and neck, liver or kidney cancer. The input for sequencing was CD4+ or CD8+ T cells sorted from blood, taken in a trial of the OX40 agonist ivuxolimab. The rearranged chain carries TRBV4-3 and TRBJ2-1; TRBD2 agrees with 8 junctional bases. The CDR3 here reads CASSQDRGGWYEQFF. The bases read TGCGCCAGCAGCCAAGATCGGGGGGGCTGGTATGAGCAGTTCTTC.